Given below is one T cell receptor (beta chain) in context. Its target is unknown. The sample comes from a study of T cell responses to AZD1222 COVID-19 vaccine. Sequencing was performed with immunoSEQ multiplex PCR; in TCRdb, only in-frame clones are kept and a portion is missing. Of around 59,000 clones in the sample, 85% to 90% are singletons; the top ten hold 5% to 6.5%. Study-wide results and caveats: The study reported that nearly half of spike-specific TCRs target unmutated variant regions. Baseline serology detected seropositivity in only a handful of AZD1222 recipients. CD4 TCRs linked to vaccination spanned spike, dominating at 160-218 and 743-854. The donor group comprised mostly white British people and more females; the analysis possibly underestimated clonal diversity.

V lost 0 bases and J 5 bases, leaving 14 bases between the germline ends. CDR1 and CDR2 from the germline V gene are MGHRA and YSYEKL. This CDR3 spans 16 amino acids. This chain uses TRBV4-1 with TRBJ1-5; a weak D match, TRBD1 (6 bases). This TCR was recovered from an adult who received the AZD1222 COVID-19 vaccine. Sample: peripheral blood, taken 28 days after the second AZD1222 dose. CDR3 sequence (DNA): TGCGCCAGCAGCCAAGATTCGGCAGGGGCGTATCAGCCCCAGCATTTT. It specifies CASSQDSAGAYQPQHF.